This passage covers 25 T cell receptor beta chains from one sample sequenced in a study of T cell changes during pregnancy in multiple sclerosis. TCRdb keeps only in-frame clones here, not all; method: immunoSEQ multiplex PCR. Among around 64,000 clones listed, 85% to 95% were seen once. Sequenced here: CD4+ T cells from peripheral blood mononuclear cells, sampled after pregnancy. These TCRs come from a female donor with multiple sclerosis, enrolled in a pregnancy study.

The V call is TRBV2, the J call TRBJ1-2; no reliable D call. CDR3 length: 13 amino acids. Trimming removed 8 bases at V and 3 bases at J, with 13 bases between. Germline V gives CDR1 SNHLY, CDR2 FYNNEI. CDR3 in amino acids: CASVRSRDYGYTF. The CDR3 region has the DNA TGTGCCAGCGTCCGAAGCCGTGACTATGGCTACACCTTC.

This clone was seen more than once but under ten times. This sequence joins TRBV9 and TRBJ1-1; D remains unclear. V was pared by 4 bases and J by 5 bases, with 15 bases between. Germline-derived CDR1 and CDR2 are SGDLS and YYNGEE. The CDR3 consists of 14 residues. CDR3 in amino acids: CASSKDPGDTEAFF. The CDR3 DNA reads as TGTGCCAGCAGCAAGGACCCCGGGGATACTGAAGCTTTCTTT.

The chain recombines TRBV27 with TRBJ2-5, with D unresolved. V was shortened by 3 bases and J by 0 bases, with 5 bases between the two germline ends. The CDR3 consists of 13 residues. Germline-derived CDR1 and CDR2 are MNHEY and SMNVEV (reference sequence). The CDR3 protein is CASSFDYQETQYF. CDR3 DNA: TGTGCCAGCAGTTTCGACTACCAAGAGACCCAGTACTTC.

This chain links TRBV15 with TRBJ1-3; TRBD1 might be the D (5 bases). V was cut by 5 bases and J by 1 base, with 12 bases left in between. The germline gives CDR1 LNHNV, CDR2 YYDKDF (reference sequence). The CDR3 runs to 15 residues. CDR3 sequence reads: CATSRDFRSGNTIYF. The CDR3, as DNA: TGTGCCACCAGCCGGGACTTTAGATCTGGAAACACCATATATTTT.

This rearrangement joins TRBV5-1 to TRBJ2-3, with D possibly TRBD1 on 9 matching bases. V was clipped by 3 bases and J by 2 bases, with 22 bases between them. CDR3 size: 18 residues. The germline V gene encodes CDR1 SGHRS and CDR2 YFSETQ. In DNA, the CDR3 is TGCGCCAGCAGCTGGACAGGGGTAGCGGGATCAAACACAGATACGCAGTATTTT. Encoded protein: CASSWTGVAGSNTDTQYF.

V and J are TRBV7-2 and TRBJ2-5; TRBD2 might be the D (6 bases). CDR3 length: 13 amino acids. Germline CDR1 reads SGHTA; CDR2 reads FQGNSA. Trimming removed 6 bases from V and 4 bases from J, with 12 bases in between. The CDR3 sequence is CASRKSGPETQYF. CDR3 DNA sequence: TGTGCCAGCAGGAAAAGCGGGCCAGAGACCCAGTACTTC.

The chain has TRBV18 and TRBJ1-5, with D perhaps matching TRBD1 (6 bases). CDR1 is KGHSH and CDR2 is LQKENI in the germline V gene. V was clipped by 3 bases and J by 6 bases, with 15 bases between them. The length of the CDR3 is 15 residues. CDR3 sequence: CASSPQPGERQPQHF. In DNA form, the CDR3 reads TGTGCCAGCTCACCTCAACCAGGGGAGCGTCAGCCCCAGCATTTT.

This sequence joins TRBV7-3 and TRBJ1-1; D unclear. This CDR3 comprises 13 residues. CDR1 and CDR2 (germline): SGHTA, FQGTGA. The germline V and J ends were trimmed by 2 bases and 4 bases, with 8 bases remaining between them. CDR3 coding DNA: TGTGCCAGCAGCTTAGGCCTAGGCACTGAAGCTTTCTTT. This sequence encodes CASSLGLGTEAFF.

V and J are TRBV7-8 and TRBJ2-6; D not certain. Germline lookup yields CDR1 SGHVS and CDR2 FQNEAQ. The CDR3 extends over 15 amino acids. V lost 2 bases and J lost 2, with 7 bases in between. Here the CDR3 reads CASSLQVPGANVLTF. The DNA for the CDR3 is TGTGCCAGCAGCTTACAGGTCCCTGGGGCCAACGTCCTGACTTTC. The entire variable domain, with the rest obtained from reference TRBV7-8 and TRBJ2-6, is as follows: GAGVSQSPRYKVAKRGQDVALRCDPISGHVSLFWYQQALGQGPEFLTYFQNEAQLDKSGLPSDRFFAERPEGSVSTLKIQRTQQEDSAVYLCASSLQVPGANVLTFGAGSRLTVL.

The chain has TRBV7-8 and TRBJ2-7; D call uncertain. Germline V CDR1 and CDR2: SGHVS, FQNEAQ. The germline V and J ends were trimmed by 3 bases and 5 bases, with 5 bases remaining between them. The CDR3 is made up of 11 amino acids. DNA of the CDR3: TGTGCCAGCAGCTTGTTAGACGAGCAGTACTTC. The encoded protein is CASSLLDEQYF.

This clone was detected once. This sequence joins TRBV21-1 and TRBJ1-6; TRBD1, as called in the table, went unchecked against the DNA. TRBV21-1 is a listed pseudogene. The CDR3 extends over 16 amino acids. CDR3 loop: CASSKVTGSYNSPLHF. The CDR3 DNA reads TGTGCCAGCAGCAAAGTGACAGGGTCCTATAATTCACCCCTCCACTTT.

The CDR3 here is CAAGGRGGANEQYF. The CDR3 region has the DNA TGTGCCGCAGGGGGCAGAGGGGGTGCAAACGAGCAGTACTTC. The chain employs TRBV2 and TRBJ2-7; TRBD1 agrees at 8 bases. Germline V gene data show CDR1 as SNHLY and CDR2 as FYNNEI. V lost 11 bases to trimming and J lost 5 bases; unmatched junction nucleotides: 14. The CDR3 has 14 residues.

V is TRBV10-2 and J is TRBJ2-7, with TRBD2 matching 13 bases. V shed 6 bases and J 2 bases; nucleotides not matched to a gene: 4. CDR1 and CDR2 from the germline V gene are WSHSY and SAAADI. CDR3 length: 15 residues. CDR3 sequence: CASRPGLAGPYEQYF. CDR3 in DNA: TGCGCCAGCAGGCCGGGACTAGCGGGACCCTACGAGCAGTACTTC.

This chain uses TRBV7-9 with TRBJ1-4; TRBD1 matches 8 bases. With V trimmed by 5 bases and J by 3 bases, 2 bases remained unmatched. There are 14 residues in the CDR3. Germline CDR1 SEHNR, CDR2 FQNEAQ (reference sequence). In DNA form, the CDR3 reads TGTGCCAGCAGCCCGACAGGGGCTAATGAAAAACTGTTTTTT. Encoded protein: CASSPTGANEKLFF.

The CDR3 sequence: CASSVEPGLIPETQYF. In nucleotides, the CDR3 is TGTGCCAGCAGCGTAGAACCGGGGTTAATACCAGAGACCCAGTACTTC. The V call is TRBV9, the J call TRBJ2-5; tentative D call: TRBD2 (5 bases). The germline CDR1 and CDR2 sequences are SGDLS and YYNGEE. The CDR3 extends over 16 amino acids. V gave up 0 bases and J gave up 4 bases, with 16 bases separating them. Looking up the rest from reference TRBV9 and TRBJ2-5 gives the full variable domain: DSGVTQTPKHLITATGQRVTLRCSPRSGDLSVYWYQQSLDQGLQFLIQYYNGEERAKGNILERFSAQQFPDLHSELNLSSLELGDSALYFCASSVEPGLIPETQYFGPGTRLLVL.

The chain employs TRBV6-5 and TRBJ1-1; TRBD1 is a possible D gene (6 bases). Between the trimmed V and J ends, which lost 10 bases and 8 bases, there was a span of 17 bases. CDR1 is MNHEY, CDR2 SVGAGI, per germline. This CDR3 region has 12 residues. CDR3 protein: CATTNTGSEAFF. The CDR3 bases are TGTGCCACCACAAATACAGGGTCCGAAGCTTTCTTT.

The gene calls are TRBV10-3 and TRBJ2-1, with 8 bases fitting TRBD2. The germline CDR1 and CDR2 sequences are ENHRY and SYGVKD. The CDR3 extends over 13 amino acids. Unmatched junction bases numbered 0, after V lost 5 bases and J lost 3 bases. In DNA, the CDR3 is TGTGCCATCAGTACTAGCGGCTACAATGAGCAGTTCTTC. It specifies CAISTSGYNEQFF.

The gene calls are TRBV5-4 and TRBJ1-1, with 8 bases matching TRBD1. Germline lookup yields CDR1 SGHNT and CDR2 YYREEE (reference sequence). Unmatched junction bases numbered 6, after V lost 4 bases and J lost 1 base. CDR3 length: 15 residues. CDR3 bases: TGTGCCAGCAGCGCCCAGGGGGCTGGGAACACTGAAGCTTTCTTT. As protein: CASSAQGAGNTEAFF.

The rearrangement links TRBV18 to TRBJ2-1; 10 nucleotides agree with TRBD1. Germline V gene data show CDR1 as KGHSH and CDR2 as LQKENI. Trimming at V came to 4 bases and at J to 3 bases, leaving 3 bases not matched to a gene. This CDR3 comprises 15 residues. The CDR3 is CASSRRDRGYNEQFF. DNA of the CDR3: TGTGCCAGCTCACGGAGGGACAGGGGCTACAATGAGCAGTTCTTC.

The chain uses TRBV25-1 and TRBJ2-7; 7 bases map to TRBD2. With 8 bases clipped from V and 3 bases from J, the junction kept 7 bases outside the gene matches. The CDR3 contains 13 residues. Germline V gene sequence: CDR1 MGHDK, CDR2 SYGVNS. Here the CDR3 DNA reads TGTGCCAGCGCGTCTAGCGGTGTCTACGAGCAGTACTTC. This translates into CASASSGVYEQYF.

CDR3: CASSLPRGRGNEKLFF. Written as DNA, the CDR3 is TGTGCCAGCAGTTTACCGAGGGGGCGGGGTAATGAAAAACTGTTTTTT. The chain employs TRBV25-1 and TRBJ1-4; 7 positions agree with TRBD1. The germline CDR1 and CDR2 sequences are MGHDK and SYGVNS. J gave up 4 bases and V 5 bases, and 10 bases lay outside the gene matches. The CDR3 runs 16 residues.

The gene calls are TRBV7-6 and TRBJ2-2; D is unresolved. V dropped 1 base and J dropped 4 bases, with 13 bases sitting between them. This CDR3 is built from 16 residues. Germline CDR1 and CDR2: SGHVS and FNYEAQ. This CDR3 reads CASSLGAVWATGELFF. The CDR3 nucleotides are TGTGCCAGCAGCTTAGGGGCAGTATGGGCCACCGGGGAGCTGTTTTTT.

The CDR3 region is CASSPGLRGNTDTQYF. CDR3 DNA sequence: TGTGCCAGCAGCCCGGGACTCAGGGGGAACACAGATACGCAGTATTTT. The rearrangement joins TRBV5-6 to TRBJ2-3; a weak D match, TRBD1 (7 bases). CDR1 and CDR2 (germline): SGHDT, YYEEEE. The germline V and J ends were trimmed by 4 bases and 2 bases, with 17 bases remaining between them. This CDR3 contains 16 residues.

The J gene is TRBJ1-1, the V gene TRBV7-9; 7 nucleotides match TRBD1. Trimming removed 3 bases from V and 1 base from J; junction bases left unmatched: 2. CDR1 is SEHNR, CDR2 FQNEAQ, per germline (reference sequence). There are 14 residues in the CDR3. This chain's CDR3 is CASSFRQGNTEAFF. For the CDR3, the DNA is TGTGCCAGCAGCTTCAGACAGGGGAACACTGAAGCTTTCTTT.

This chain links TRBV27 with TRBJ2-7; D possibly corresponds to TRBD1 (6 bases). V lost 7 bases and J 1 base, leaving 14 bases between the germline ends. The CDR3 runs to 14 residues. Germline assignment: CDR1 MNHEY and CDR2 SMNVEV (reference sequence). CDR3 sequence: CASTLTGRSYEQYF. The CDR3 DNA reads as TGTGCCAGCACCCTAACAGGGAGATCCTACGAGCAGTACTTC.